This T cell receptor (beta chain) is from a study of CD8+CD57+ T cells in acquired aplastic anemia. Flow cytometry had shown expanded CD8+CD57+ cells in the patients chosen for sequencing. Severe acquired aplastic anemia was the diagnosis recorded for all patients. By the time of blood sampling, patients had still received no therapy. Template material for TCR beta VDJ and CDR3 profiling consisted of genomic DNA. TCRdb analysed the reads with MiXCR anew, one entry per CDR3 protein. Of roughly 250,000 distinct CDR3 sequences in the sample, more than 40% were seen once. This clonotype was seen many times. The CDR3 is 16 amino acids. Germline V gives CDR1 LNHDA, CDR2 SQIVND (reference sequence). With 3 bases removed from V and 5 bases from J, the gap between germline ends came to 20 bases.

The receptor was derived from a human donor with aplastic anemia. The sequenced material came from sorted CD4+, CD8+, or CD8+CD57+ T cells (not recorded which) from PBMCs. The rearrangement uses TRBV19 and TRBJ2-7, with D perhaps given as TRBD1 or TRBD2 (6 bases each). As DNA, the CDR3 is TGTGCCAGTAGTATTTATTCGTCGGGGGCAGGGGACGAGCAGTACTTC. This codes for CASSIYSSGAGDEQYF. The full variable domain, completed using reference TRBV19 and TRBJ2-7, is DGGITQSPKYLFRKEGQNVTLSCEQNLNHDAMYWYRQDPGQGLRLIYYSQIVNDFQKGDIAEGYSVSREKKESFPLTVTSAQKNPTAFYLCASSIYSSGAGDEQYFGPGTRLTVT.